A single sample is the source of the 4 T cell receptor beta chains below, sequenced in a study of cytomegalovirus exposure and HLA in healthy donors. This PCR relied on a set of 60 Vbeta primers and 13 Jbeta primers. The protocol was immunoSEQ multiplex PCR, while the TCRdb copy is restricted to in-frame clones and leaves out a portion. The table has 120,000 or so clones, 80% seen once. Specimen: PBMCs. These receptors came from a man in his thirties or forties in good health and CMV-seropositive.

The rearrangement links TRBV5-6 to TRBJ2-1; D possibly corresponds to TRBD1 (5 bases). Germline CDR1 SGHDT, CDR2 YYEEEE. CDR3 size: 15 residues. V lost 4 bases and J 6 bases, leaving 17 bases between the germline ends. CDR3 loop: CASSEDISNINEQFF. The CDR3 DNA is TGTGCCAGCAGCGAGGACATATCGAACATCAATGAGCAGTTCTTC.

The rearrangement links TRBV6-5 to TRBJ1-5; D uncertain. The CDR3 runs 13 residues. Germline assignment: CDR1 MNHEY and CDR2 SVGAGI. Trimming cost V 2 bases and J 7 bases, with 9 bases left between them. The chain's CDR3 is CASSYDLGQPQHF. CDR3 bases: TGTGCCAGCAGTTACGATCTGGGCCAGCCCCAGCATTTT.

The V call is TRBV6-1, the J call TRBJ2-1; 7 bases map to TRBD2. CDR1 and CDR2 (germline): MNHNS, SASEGT. The CDR3 runs to 15 residues. Trimming took 7 bases from V and 5 from J; bases not matched to a gene: 11. This CDR3 reads CASTIQTSRNNEQFF. CDR3 nucleotide sequence: TGTGCCAGCACTATTCAGACTAGCAGAAACAATGAGCAGTTCTTC.

The genes are TRBV11-2 and TRBJ2-1; tentative D call: TRBD2 (6 bases). The CDR3 extends over 15 amino acids. V dropped 5 bases and J dropped 7 bases, with 18 bases sitting between them. The germline V gene has CDR1 SGHAT and CDR2 FQNNGV. CDR3 sequence reads: CASSPGGFGWNEQFF. DNA of the CDR3: TGTGCCAGCAGCCCTGGGGGGTTCGGGTGGAATGAGCAGTTCTTC.